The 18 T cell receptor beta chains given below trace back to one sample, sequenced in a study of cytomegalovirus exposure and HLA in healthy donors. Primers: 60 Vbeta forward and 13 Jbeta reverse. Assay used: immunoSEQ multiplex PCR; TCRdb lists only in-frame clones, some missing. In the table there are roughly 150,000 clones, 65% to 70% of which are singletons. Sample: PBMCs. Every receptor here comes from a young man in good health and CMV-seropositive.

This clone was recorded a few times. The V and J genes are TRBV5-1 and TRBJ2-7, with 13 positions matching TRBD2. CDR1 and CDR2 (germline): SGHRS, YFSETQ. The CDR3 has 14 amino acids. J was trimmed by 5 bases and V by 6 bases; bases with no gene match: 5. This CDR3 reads CASNSGLAGNEQYF. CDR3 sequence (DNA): TGCGCCAGCAATTCGGGACTAGCGGGAAACGAGCAGTACTTC.

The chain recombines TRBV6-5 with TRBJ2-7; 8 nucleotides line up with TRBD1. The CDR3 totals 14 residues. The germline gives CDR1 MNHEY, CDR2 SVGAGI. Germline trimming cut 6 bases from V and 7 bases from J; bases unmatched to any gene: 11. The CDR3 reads CASSRQTGVGEQYF. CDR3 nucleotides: TGTGCCAGCAGCCGACAGACAGGGGTGGGAGAGCAGTACTTC.

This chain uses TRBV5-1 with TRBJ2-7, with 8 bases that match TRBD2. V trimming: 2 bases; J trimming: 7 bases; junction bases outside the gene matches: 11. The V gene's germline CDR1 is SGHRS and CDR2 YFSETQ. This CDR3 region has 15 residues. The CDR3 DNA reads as TGCGCCAGCAGCTTTAGCGGGACGGCGGTTGGAGAGCAGTACTTC. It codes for CASSFSGTAVGEQYF.

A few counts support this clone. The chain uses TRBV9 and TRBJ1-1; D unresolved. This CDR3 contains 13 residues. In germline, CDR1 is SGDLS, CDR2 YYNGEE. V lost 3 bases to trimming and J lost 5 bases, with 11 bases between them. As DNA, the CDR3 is TGTGCCAGCAGCGGCGGGGAACTAACTGAAGCTTTCTTT. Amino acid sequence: CASSGGELTEAFF.

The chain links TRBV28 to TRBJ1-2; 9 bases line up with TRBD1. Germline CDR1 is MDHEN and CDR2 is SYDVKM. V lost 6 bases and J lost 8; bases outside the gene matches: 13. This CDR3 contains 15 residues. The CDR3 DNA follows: TGTGCCAGCAGCCATAAGATCGGGACAGGGATCGGCTACACCTTC. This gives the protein CASSHKIGTGIGYTF.

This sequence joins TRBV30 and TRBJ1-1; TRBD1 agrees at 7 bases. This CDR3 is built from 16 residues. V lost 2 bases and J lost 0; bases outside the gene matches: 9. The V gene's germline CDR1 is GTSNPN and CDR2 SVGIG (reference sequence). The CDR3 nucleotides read TGTGCCTGGAGTTTGCCGGGGACAGTAATGAACACTGAAGCTTTCTTT. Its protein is CAWSLPGTVMNTEAFF.

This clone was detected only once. The CDR3 bases are TGTGCCAGTAGTATCCGCCTAGCGGGACTCGAGCAGTACTTC. Encoded protein: CASSIRLAGLEQYF. The chain carries TRBV19 and TRBJ2-7, with TRBD2 matching 9 bases. Germline CDR1 LNHDA, CDR2 SQIVND (reference sequence). V gave up 3 bases and J gave up 6 bases; unmatched junction bases: 6. CDR3 length: 14 amino acids.

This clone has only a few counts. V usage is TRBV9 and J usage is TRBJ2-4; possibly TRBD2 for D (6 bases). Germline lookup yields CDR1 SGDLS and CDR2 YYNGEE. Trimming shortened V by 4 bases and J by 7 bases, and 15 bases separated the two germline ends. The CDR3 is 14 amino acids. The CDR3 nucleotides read TGTGCCAGCAGCCCACGCGGGGAGTGGAACATTCAGTACTTC. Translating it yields CASSPRGEWNIQYF.

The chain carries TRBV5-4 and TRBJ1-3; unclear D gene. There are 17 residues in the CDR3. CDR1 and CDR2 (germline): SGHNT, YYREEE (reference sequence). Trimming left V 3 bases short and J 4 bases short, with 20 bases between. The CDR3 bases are TGTGCCAGCAGCTCCCCCAATGATCCAACGGGAGGAAACACCATATATTTT. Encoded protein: CASSSPNDPTGGNTIYF.

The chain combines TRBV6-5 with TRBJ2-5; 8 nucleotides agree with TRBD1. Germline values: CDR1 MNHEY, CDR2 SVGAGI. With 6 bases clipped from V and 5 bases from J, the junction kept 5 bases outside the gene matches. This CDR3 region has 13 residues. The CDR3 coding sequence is TGTGCCAGCAGGCGGACAGGGTTGGAGACCCAGTACTTC. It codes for CASRRTGLETQYF.

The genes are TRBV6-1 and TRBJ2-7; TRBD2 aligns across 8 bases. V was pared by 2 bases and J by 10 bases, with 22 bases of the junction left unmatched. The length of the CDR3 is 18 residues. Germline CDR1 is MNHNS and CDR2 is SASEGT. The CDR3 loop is CASSEKASGSFRTFIQYF. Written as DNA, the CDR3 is TGTGCCAGCAGTGAAAAGGCTAGCGGGTCATTCAGAACGTTTATCCAGTACTTC.

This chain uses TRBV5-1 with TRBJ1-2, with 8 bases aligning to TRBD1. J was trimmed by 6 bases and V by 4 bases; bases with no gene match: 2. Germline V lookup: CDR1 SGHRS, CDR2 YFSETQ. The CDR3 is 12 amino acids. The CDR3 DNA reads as TGCGCCAGCAGCGCGGGACAGGATGGCTACACCTTC. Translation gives CASSAGQDGYTF.

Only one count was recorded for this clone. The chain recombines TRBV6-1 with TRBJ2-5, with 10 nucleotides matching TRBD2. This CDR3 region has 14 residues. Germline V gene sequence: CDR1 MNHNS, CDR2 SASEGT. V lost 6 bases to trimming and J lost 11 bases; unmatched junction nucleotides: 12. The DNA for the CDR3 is TGTGCCAGCAGAGACGGGACTAGCGCTTCTCATCAGTACTTC. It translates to CASRDGTSASHQYF.

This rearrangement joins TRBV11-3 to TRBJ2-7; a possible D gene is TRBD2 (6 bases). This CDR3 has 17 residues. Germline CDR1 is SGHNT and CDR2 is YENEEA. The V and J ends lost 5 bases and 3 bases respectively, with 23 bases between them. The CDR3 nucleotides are TGTGCCAGCAGCCGCGGCCGACTTGACTCGCGGGGCTACGAGCAGTACTTC. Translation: CASSRGRLDSRGYEQYF. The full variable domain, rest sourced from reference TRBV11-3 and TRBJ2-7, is EAGVVQSPRYKIIEKKQPVAFWCNPISGHNTLYWYLQNLGQGPELLIRYENEEAVDDSQLPKDRFSAERLKGVDSTLKIQPAELGDSAVYLCASSRGRLDSRGYEQYFGPGTRLTVT.

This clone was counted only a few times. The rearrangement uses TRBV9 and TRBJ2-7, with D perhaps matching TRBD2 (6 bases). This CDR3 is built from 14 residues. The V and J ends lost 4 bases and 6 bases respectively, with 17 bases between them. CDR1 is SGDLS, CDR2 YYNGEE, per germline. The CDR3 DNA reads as TGTGCCAGCAGCTCCAGAGACCTGGAGGGCGAGCAGTACTTC. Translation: CASSSRDLEGEQYF.

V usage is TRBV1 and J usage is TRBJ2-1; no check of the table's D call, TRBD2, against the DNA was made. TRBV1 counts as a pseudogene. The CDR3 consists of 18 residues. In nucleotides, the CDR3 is TGCACCAGCAGCCAAGATCCCCTAACTAGCGGGAAAACCAATGAGCAGTTCTTC. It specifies CTSSQDPLTSGKTNEQFF.

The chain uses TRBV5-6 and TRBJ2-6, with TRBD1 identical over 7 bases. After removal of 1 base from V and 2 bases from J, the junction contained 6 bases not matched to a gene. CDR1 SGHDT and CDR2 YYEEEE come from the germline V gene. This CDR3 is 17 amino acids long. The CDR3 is CASSLFRTGAGANVLTF. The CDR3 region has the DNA TGTGCCAGCAGCTTGTTTAGAACAGGGGCTGGGGCCAACGTCCTGACTTTC.

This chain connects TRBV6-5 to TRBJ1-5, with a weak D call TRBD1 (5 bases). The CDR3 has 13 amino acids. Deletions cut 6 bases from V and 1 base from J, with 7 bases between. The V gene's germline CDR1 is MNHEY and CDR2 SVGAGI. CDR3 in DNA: TGTGCCAGCAGGGGGCAGAGCAATCAGCCCCAGCATTTT. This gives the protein CASRGQSNQPQHF.